The 14 T cell receptor beta chains presented below share a single source sample, sequenced in a study of T-cell reconstitution after alpha-beta-depleted transplantation in children. Preparation of the TCRbeta library involved a method that used unique molecular identifiers. TCRdb ran MiXCR on the PCR reads and lists one entry per CDR3 protein. The profile shows about 240,000 distinct CDR3 sequences, around 12% of them singletons. The specimen comprised PBMCs from the stem cell graft donor, sampled from the stem cell graft. These receptor sequences come from a human donor who donated a stem cell graft to a child with acute lymphoblastic leukemia.

This clonotype was seen ten or more times. This sequence joins TRBV19 and TRBJ2-4, with D unclear. CDR1 and CDR2 (germline): LNHDA, SQIVND (reference sequence). This CDR3 region has 11 residues. V shed 2 bases and J shed 8 bases, with 4 bases lying between them. The CDR3 sequence: CASSIRDIQYF. The CDR3 DNA reads as TGTGCCAGTAGTATAAGGGACATTCAGTACTTC.

This clonotype has ten or more counts. This rearrangement joins TRBV20-1 to TRBJ2-3, with 14 bases matching TRBD2. Losses at the gene ends were 5 bases for V and 4 bases for J; bases not matched to a gene: 5. The CDR3 consists of 15 residues. Germline CDR1 reads DFQATT; CDR2 reads SNEGSKA (reference sequence). CDR3 region: CSAEGLAGVSDTQYF. The CDR3 DNA reads as TGCAGTGCTGAGGGACTAGCGGGAGTTTCAGATACGCAGTATTTT.

This clonotype was seen repeatedly, ten times or more. The genes are TRBV7-2 and TRBJ2-4; TRBD2 matches at 8 bases. CDR1 is SGHTA and CDR2 is FQGNSA in the germline V gene. The length of the CDR3 is 16 residues. With V trimmed by 1 base and J by 1 base, 3 bases remained unmatched. The CDR3 protein is CASSLEGGGAKNIQYF. CDR3 nucleotide sequence: TGTGCCAGCAGCTTAGAAGGCGGGGGGGCCAAAAACATTCAGTACTTC. Complete variable domain (other parts from reference TRBV7-2 and TRBJ2-4): GAGVSQSPSNKVTEKGKDVELRCDPISGHTALYWYRQSLGQGLEFLIYFQGNSAPDKSGLPSDRFSAERTGGSVSTLTIQRTQQEDSAVYLCASSLEGGGAKNIQYFGAGTRLSVL.

The chain combines TRBV12-3 or TRBV12-4 with TRBJ2-1; D may be TRBD2 (5 bases). V lost 1 base and J 7 bases, leaving 8 bases between the germline ends. This CDR3 spans 13 amino acids. In DNA, the CDR3 is TGTGCCAGCAGTTTAGGGCGCGGGAATGAGCAGTTCTTC. It yields the protein CASSLGRGNEQFF.

This clonotype came up many times. The chain carries TRBV28 and TRBJ2-7; tentatively, D is TRBD2 (6 bases). CDR1 MDHEN and CDR2 SYDVKM come from the germline V gene. This CDR3 spans 10 amino acids. Trimming took off 6 bases at V and 6 bases at J, with 6 bases between the two ends. CDR3 region: CASSGSEQYF. In nucleotides, the CDR3 is TGTGCCAGCAGCGGGAGCGAGCAGTACTTC.

Note on this clonotype: At one of its ends the junction is not consistent with the germline gene, which may arise from a read error. The CDR3 nucleotides read TGTGCCAGCAGCTTAGAGGCTGCTTGGGCAGGGGGTGCTTACGACCAGTACTTC. Its translation is CASSLEAAWAGGAYDQYF. This chain uses TRBV11-2 with TRBJ2-7; TRBD1 matches 7 bases. CDR3 length equals 18 residues. Germline CDR1 is SGHAT and CDR2 is FQNNGV.

The table lists this clonotype with many counts. The chain is built from TRBV15 and TRBJ2-7; D unclear. Trimming removed 0 bases at V and 1 base at J, with 10 bases between. This CDR3 region has 15 residues. Germline CDR1 LNHNV, CDR2 YYDKDF (reference sequence). The CDR3 spells CATSRDPGLSYEQYF. For the CDR3, the DNA is TGTGCCACCAGCAGAGATCCTGGGTTATCCTACGAGCAGTACTTC.

The chain recombines TRBV12-3 or TRBV12-4 with TRBJ2-3; D may be TRBD1 (5 bases). The CDR3 is 16 residues long. Deletions cut 7 bases from V and 0 bases from J, with 17 bases between. The CDR3 region has the DNA TGTGCCAGCATCGCTGCCAGGGCCCTTAGCACAGATACGCAGTATTTT. It encodes CASIAARALSTDTQYF.

This clonotype was found many times. V is TRBV15 and J is TRBJ1-3; 7 bases line up with TRBD1. The junction had 5 bases not matched to a gene; V was cut back by 6 bases and J by 3 bases. CDR1 and CDR2 from the germline V gene are LNHNV and YYDKDF (reference sequence). This CDR3 region has 14 residues. The CDR3 nucleotides are TGTGCCACCAGTACCCGGGACAGTGGAAACACCATATATTTT. Translating gives CATSTRDSGNTIYF.

This clonotype was seen ten or more times. The chain combines TRBV2 with TRBJ2-3, with D maybe TRBD1 (5 bases). The CDR3 spans 16 residues. Trimming cost V 10 bases and J 2 bases, with 22 bases left between them. Germline-derived CDR1 and CDR2 are SNHLY and FYNNEI. The CDR3 DNA reads as TGTGCCACCCTCGGAATGGGGCTCTATGCCACAGATACGCAGTATTTT. Amino acids: CATLGMGLYATDTQYF.

This clonotype was picked up many times. The V and J genes are TRBV3-1 and TRBJ2-5; D may be TRBD1 (7 bases). CDR1 is LGHDT and CDR2 is YNNKEL in the germline V gene (reference sequence). The V and J ends lost 0 bases and 0 bases respectively, with 17 bases between them. The CDR3 runs 18 residues. CDR3 protein: CASSQDGGTEPYQETQYF. The DNA for the CDR3 is TGTGCCAGCAGCCAAGATGGGGGGACAGAACCGTACCAAGAGACCCAGTACTTC.

This rearrangement joins TRBV7-2 to TRBJ2-5, with TRBD1 identical over 10 bases. This CDR3 spans 16 amino acids. The J segment lost 0 bases and the V segment lost 5 bases, leaving 6 bases of the junction unmatched. Germline values: CDR1 SGHTA, CDR2 FQGNSA. CDR3: CASSARTGGHQETQYF. In nucleotides, the CDR3 is TGTGCCAGCAGCGCCCGGACAGGGGGGCACCAAGAGACCCAGTACTTC.

This clonotype was seen ten or more times. V gene TRBV9 combines with J gene TRBJ2-1; 8 bases agree with TRBD2. Germline V gives CDR1 SGDLS, CDR2 YYNGEE. The CDR3 sequence is 15 residues long. V was clipped by 0 bases and J by 5 bases; unmatched bases: 4. CDR3 region: CASSVAGGRNNEQFF. In nucleotides, the CDR3 is TGTGCCAGCAGCGTAGCCGGCGGGAGGAACAATGAGCAGTTCTTC.

This clonotype has a count of ten or more. The V gene is TRBV27, the J gene TRBJ1-1; D possibly corresponds to TRBD1 (5 bases). CDR3 size: 16 residues. Germline V gene data show CDR1 as MNHEY and CDR2 as SMNVEV (reference sequence). V lost 5 bases, J lost 0 bases, and 16 bases lay in between. The CDR3 DNA sequence: TGTGCCAGCAGTCCCCGGGGGGGTCCTATGAACACTGAAGCTTTCTTT. Translation gives CASSPRGGPMNTEAFF.